The rows below give T cell receptor beta chains drawn from one sample of a study of cytomegalovirus exposure and HLA in healthy donors. Sequencing was performed with immunoSEQ multiplex PCR; in TCRdb, only in-frame clones are kept and a portion is missing. The profile covers approximately 150,000 clones, with around four fifths appearing a single time and roughly 3.4% taken by the ten largest. The specimen was PBMCs. All receptors derive from a male donor in good health and CMV-seronegative. The CDR3 runs from the conserved cysteine through the conserved F or W. The order of the fields is clone size, D gene, V gene, J gene, CDR3 protein, CDR3 DNA. A D gene is named only where the DNA matches it firmly. Only some rows state a clone size, as once, few, many or a class for expanded clones.

>NA|NA|TRBV6-5|TRBJ2-7
CASLLSAEQYF
TGTGCCAGCTTACTGAGTGCCGAGCAGTACTTC
>NA|NA|TRBV7-2|TRBJ1-5
CASSFRARDQPQHF
TGTGCCAGCAGCTTCAGGGCCCGGGATCAGCCCCAGCATTTT
>NA|TRBD1|TRBV27|TRBJ1-5
CASSEPGQSNQPQHF
TGTGCCAGCAGTGAGCCGGGACAGAGCAATCAGCCCCAGCATTTT
>NA|TRBD1|TRBV5-6|TRBJ1-2
CASSGMTGRGGYTF
TGTGCCAGCAGCGGAATGACAGGGCGCGGAGGCTACACCTTC
>NA|TRBD2|TRBV2|TRBJ2-7
CASSGGGGTYEQYF
TGTGCCAGCAGTGGCGGCGGGGGGACATACGAGCAGTACTTC
>NA|NA|TRBV5-6|TRBJ2-7
CASSLLPSSYEQYF
TGTGCCAGCAGCTTATTGCCTAGCTCCTACGAGCAGTACTTC
>NA|NA|TRBV5-1|TRBJ2-1
CASSLDLFEYNEQFF
TGCGCCAGCAGCTTGGACCTATTCGAGTACAATGAGCAGTTCTTC
>NA|TRBD1|TRBV5-4|TRBJ1-2
CASLLLGQGADGYTF
TGTGCCAGCCTCCTGTTGGGACAGGGGGCTGATGGCTACACCTTC
>once|TRBD2|TRBV6-1|TRBJ2-7
CASAVLREAVEQYF
TGTGCCAGCGCTGTTTTGCGGGAGGCTGTCGAGCAGTACTTC
>NA|TRBD1|TRBV7-2|TRBJ2-7
CASSIPGQGSYEQYF
TGTGCCAGCAGCATTCCGGGACAGGGCTCCTACGAGCAGTACTTC
>NA|NA|TRBV6-6|TRBJ2-1
CASSVYNEQFF
TGTGCCAGCAGCGTCTACAATGAGCAGTTCTTC
>NA|NA|TRBV14|TRBJ1-5
CASSQAGLNQPQHF
TGTGCCAGCAGCCAAGCAGGGCTCAATCAGCCCCAGCATTTT
>NA|NA|TRBV6-6|TRBJ1-5
CASRDLSGSPNQPQHF
TGTGCCAGCAGGGACCTTTCGGGAAGCCCCAATCAGCCCCAGCATTTT
>few|NA|TRBV5-5|TRBJ2-2
CASSLVTRVAHTGELFF
TGTGCCAGCAGCTTGGTAACGCGGGTAGCCCACACCGGGGAGCTGTTTTTT
>NA|NA|TRBV5-1|TRBJ1-1
CASSLTGGNTEAFF
TGCGCCAGCAGCTTAACCGGCGGGAACACTGAAGCTTTCTTT
>NA|NA|TRBV25-1|TRBJ1-2
CASSESGFYGYTF
TGTGCCAGCAGTGAATCCGGTTTCTATGGCTACACCTTC
>NA|NA|TRBV5-4|TRBJ1-4
CASSSGGQGSYNEKLFF
TGTGCCAGCAGCTCCGGAGGGCAGGGATCTTATAATGAAAAACTGTTTTTT
>NA|TRBD2|TRBV9|TRBJ2-5
CATNKGTSGFETQYF
TGTGCCACCAACAAAGGGACTAGCGGGTTCGAGACCCAGTACTTC
>few|NA|TRBV9|TRBJ2-7
CASSVDSGYEQYF
TGTGCCAGCAGCGTAGACAGTGGCTACGAGCAGTACTTC
>NA|TRBD2|TRBV4-1|TRBJ2-4
CASGSGTKDFENIQYF
TGCGCCAGCGGTTCTGGGACTAAGGATTTTGAAAACATTCAGTACTTC
>NA|NA|TRBV19|TRBJ2-1
CASAVGDEQFF
TGTGCCAGTGCGGTGGGAGATGAGCAGTTCTTC
>NA|TRBD1|TRBV10-3|TRBJ2-5
CAISRGTATEETQYF
TGTGCCATCAGCAGAGGGACAGCTACCGAAGAGACCCAGTACTTC
>NA|NA|TRBV6-1|TRBJ1-2
CASSDFQGAYGYTF
TGTGCCAGCAGTGATTTCCAGGGCGCCTATGGCTACACCTTC
>NA|NA|TRBV4-3|TRBJ1-6
CASSQDSRGWTYNSPLHF
TGCGCCAGCAGCCAAGATTCGCGGGGTTGGACGTATAATTCACCCCTCCACTTT
>NA|TRBD1|TRBV5-6|TRBJ1-3
CASSLGNRGRRGNTIYF
TGTGCCAGCAGCTTGGGGAACAGGGGGCGTCGAGGAAACACCATATATTTT
>few|TRBD2|TRBV28|TRBJ2-5
CASSLLAGAPGETQYF
TGTGCCAGCAGTTTATTAGCGGGAGCGCCCGGGGAGACCCAGTACTTC
>NA|TRBD1|TRBV11-2|TRBJ1-1
CASRRGQGMNTEAFF
TGTGCCAGCAGACGCGGACAGGGGATGAACACTGAAGCTTTCTTT
>NA|NA|TRBV6-1|TRBJ1-5
CASSEWAPTSNQPQHF
TGTGCCAGCAGTGAATGGGCACCTACTAGCAATCAGCCCCAGCATTTT
>few|NA|TRBV19|TRBJ1-4
CATTGVGRREEKLFF
TGTGCCACAACTGGGGTAGGGAGGAGAGAAGAAAAACTGTTTTTT
>few|NA|TRBV13|TRBJ2-5
CASSLAAGRETQYF
TGTGCCAGCAGCTTAGCGGCAGGCCGAGAGACCCAGTACTTC
>NA|TRBD1|TRBV7-9|TRBJ2-7
CASSPSGGTGAYEQYF
TGTGCCAGCAGCCCTTCTGGGGGGACAGGGGCCTACGAGCAGTACTTC
>NA|TRBD2|TRBV9|TRBJ2-2
CASSPLLADDTGELFF
TGTGCCAGCAGCCCCCTCCTAGCGGACGACACCGGGGAGCTGTTTTTT
>NA|NA|TRBV6-6|TRBJ2-6
CASSYTGFRGANVLTF
TGTGCCAGCAGTTATACAGGGTTTCGTGGGGCCAACGTCCTGACTTTC
>NA|TRBD2|TRBV11-1|TRBJ2-3
CASSISGLAGGVWTDTQYF
TGTGCCAGCAGCATCTCGGGACTAGCGGGAGGGGTTTGGACAGATACGCAGTATTTT
>NA|NA|TRBV7-3|TRBJ2-1
CASSLLNEQFF
TGTGCCAGCAGCTTACTCAATGAGCAGTTCTTC
>NA|NA|TRBV27|TRBJ2-4
CASSLISGIAKNIQYF
TGTGCCAGCAGTTTAATAAGCGGAATAGCCAAAAACATTCAGTACTTC
>NA|NA|TRBV15|TRBJ2-4
CATSRPSLGVGGTKNIQYF
TGTGCCACCAGCAGACCCAGTCTTGGGGTCGGAGGGACCAAAAACATTCAGTACTTC
>NA|TRBD2|TRBV5-5|TRBJ2-3
CASSFIAGEVSDTQYF
TGTGCCAGCAGCTTCATAGCGGGGGAAGTGTCAGATACGCAGTATTTT
>NA|TRBD2|TRBV9|TRBJ2-7
CASSVDGAGGPYEQYF
TGTGCCAGCAGCGTAGATGGAGCGGGAGGGCCCTACGAGCAGTACTTC
>once|TRBD2|TRBV4-2|TRBJ2-7
CASSQGGLAGGIEQYF
TGTGCCAGCAGCCAAGGGGGACTAGCGGGAGGAATCGAGCAGTACTTC
>few|TRBD2|TRBV7-7|TRBJ2-7
CASSLAAGGLGEQYF
TGTGCTAGCAGCTTAGCAGCGGGGGGCCTGGGGGAGCAGTACTTC
>NA|NA|TRBV7-9|TRBJ2-7
CANSLGAGSYEQYF
TGTGCCAACAGCTTAGGAGCAGGGTCCTACGAGCAGTACTTC
>few|NA|TRBV9|TRBJ2-1
CASSPTSVGNEQFF
TGTGCCAGCAGCCCAACGTCCGTCGGCAATGAGCAGTTCTTC
>NA|NA|TRBV5-5|TRBJ1-3
CASSLLRNTIYF
TGTGCCAGCAGCTTGCTTCGAAACACCATATATTTT
>NA|TRBD2|TRBV27|TRBJ2-1
CASSFRTSVKEQFF
TGTGCCAGCAGTTTCCGGACTAGCGTAAAAGAGCAGTTCTTC
>NA|NA|TRBV27|TRBJ2-2
CASSYRNTGELFF
TGTGCCAGCAGTTATCGGAACACCGGGGAGCTGTTTTTT
>NA|TRBD1|TRBV7-2|TRBJ1-2
CASSEGRGLEGYTF
TGTGCCAGCAGCGAGGGCAGGGGGCTCGAGGGCTACACCTTC
>once|NA|TRBV4-1|TRBJ2-3
CASSQGRGSTDTQYF
TGCGCCAGCAGCCAGGGCCGGGGGAGCACAGATACGCAGTATTTT
>NA|TRBD1|TRBV15|TRBJ1-2
CATSRDKGWTGGSTNYGYTF
TGTGCCACCAGCAGAGATAAAGGATGGACAGGGGGGAGTACTAACTATGGCTACACCTTC
>NA|TRBD1|TRBV27|TRBJ2-7
CASSTSRTGGIAREQYF
TGTGCCAGCAGTACCTCCCGGACAGGGGGCATTGCGCGGGAGCAGTACTTC